These 20 T cell receptor beta chains originate from one sample sequenced in a study of blood T cell repertoires in COVID-19. The repertoire was sequenced with immunoSEQ multiplex PCR; TCRdb's copy has only in-frame clones and lacks some. The data hold approximately 500,000 clones, with 80% to 90% observed a single time. Sequences were obtained from peripheral blood. The receptors were gathered from a human donor in a cohort sampled during active COVID-19.

The chain is built from TRBV2 and TRBJ2-7; D perhaps matches TRBD1 (6 bases). Deletions cut 5 bases from V and 4 bases from J, with 15 bases between. Looked up from germline, CDR1 is SNHLY and CDR2 is FYNNEI. This CDR3 has 14 amino acids. The CDR3 sequence: CASSLIGQIYEQYF. The CDR3 nucleotides read TGTGCCAGCAGTTTAATCGGACAGATTTACGAGCAGTACTTC.

The CDR3 reads CASTSTSATDTQYF. CDR3 coding DNA: TGTGCCAGCACGTCGACTAGCGCTACAGATACGCAGTATTTT. V gene TRBV9 combines with J gene TRBJ2-3; 8 bases are shared with TRBD2. V was clipped by 6 bases and J by 3 bases; unmatched bases: 6. Germline V gives CDR1 SGDLS, CDR2 YYNGEE. The CDR3 length is 14 residues. Full variable domain (missing parts from reference TRBV9 and TRBJ2-3): DSGVTQTPKHLITATGQRVTLRCSPRSGDLSVYWYQQSLDQGLQFLIQYYNGEERAKGNILERFSAQQFPDLHSELNLSSLELGDSALYFCASTSTSATDTQYFGPGTRLTVL.

The genes are TRBV5-5 and TRBJ2-7, with a weak D call TRBD2 (6 bases). Germline V lookup: CDR1 SGHKS, CDR2 YYEKEE (reference sequence). Trimming removed 4 bases at V and 7 bases at J, with 21 bases between. This CDR3 region has 15 residues. CDR3 DNA: TGTGCCAGCAGCGTTGGACTATCTTACGGCGGTGAGCAGTACTTC. It translates to CASSVGLSYGGEQYF. Looking up the rest from reference TRBV5-5 and TRBJ2-7 gives the full variable domain: DAGVTQSPTHLIKTRGQQVTLRCSPISGHKSVSWYQQVLGQGPQFIFQYYEKEERGRGNFPDRFSARQFPNYSSELNVNALLLGDSALYLCASSVGLSYGGEQYFGPGTRLTVT.

V is TRBV7-9 and J is TRBJ2-7; D may be TRBD1 (6 bases). The germline CDR1 and CDR2 sequences are SEHNR and FQNEAQ (reference sequence). The CDR3 has 17 amino acids. V was cut by 5 bases and J by 4 bases, with 24 bases left in between. The CDR3 DNA reads TGTGCCAGCAGCCAAGATCGATGGGGGCTCTGGTCGTACGAGCAGTACTTC. Encoded protein: CASSQDRWGLWSYEQYF.

The rearrangement joins TRBV5-4 to TRBJ2-1; no reliable D call. Germline V CDR1 and CDR2: SGHNT, YYREEE (reference sequence). This CDR3 region has 13 residues. Trimming shortened V by 3 bases and J by 7 bases, and 11 bases separated the two germline ends. The CDR3, as DNA: TGTGCCAGCAGCTACCAGTCCCTTAATGAGCAGTTCTTC. Its protein is CASSYQSLNEQFF.

This clone appeared once. The gene calls are TRBV6-1 and TRBJ1-4; 7 nucleotides agree with TRBD1. Per the germline V gene, CDR1 is MNHNS and CDR2 is SASEGT. With V trimmed by 4 bases and J by 0 bases, 5 bases remained unmatched. The CDR3 has 16 residues. The CDR3 DNA sequence: TGTGCCAGCAGTGGGCTCAGGGGGGCAACTAATGAAAAACTGTTTTTT. It yields the protein CASSGLRGATNEKLFF.

Notes on this clone: Other DNA sequences within the sample encode an identical CDR3. The chain has TRBV5-1 and TRBJ2-1; the D is unclear. The CDR3 length is 14 residues. CDR1 is SGHRS and CDR2 is YFSETQ in the germline V gene. V was pared by 0 bases and J by 6 bases, with 10 bases between. CDR3: CASSLAGAVNEQFF. CDR3 sequence (DNA): TGCGCCAGCAGCTTGGCCGGAGCAGTCAATGAGCAGTTCTTC.

This clone was detected a few times. Other DNA variants within this sample encode the same CDR3. The chain is built from TRBV7-9 and TRBJ1-1, with D perhaps TRBD1 (6 bases). The CDR3 loop spans 14 amino acids. Trimming cost V 1 base and J 1 base, with 7 bases left between them. CDR1 is SEHNR and CDR2 is FQNEAQ in the germline V gene (reference sequence). The CDR3 bases are TGTGCCAGCAGCTTAGGGACAGAGAACACTGAAGCTTTCTTT. Translating gives CASSLGTENTEAFF.

This clone occurred a few times. The V call is TRBV11-2, the J call TRBJ2-3, with TRBD2 matching over 12 bases. The CDR3 is 16 amino acids. CDR1 SGHAT and CDR2 FQNNGV come from the germline V gene. Germline trimming cut 3 bases from V and 3 bases from J; bases unmatched to any gene: 4. The CDR3 spells CASSLGGTSGTDTQYF. The CDR3 DNA is TGTGCCAGCAGCTTGGGCGGGACTAGCGGGACAGATACGCAGTATTTT.

In nucleotides, the CDR3 is TGTGCCAGTAACCCGGTAGCGGGGGGTGGCAATGAGCAGTTCTTC. It encodes CASNPVAGGGNEQFF. The chain recombines TRBV19 with TRBJ2-1; 10 bases agree with TRBD2. CDR1 is LNHDA, CDR2 SQIVND, per germline (reference sequence). The length of the CDR3 is 15 residues. V shed 7 bases and J 6 bases; nucleotides not matched to a gene: 9.

This chain links TRBV3-1 (or the pseudogene TRBV3-2) with TRBJ2-3, with 8 bases identical to TRBD2. In germline, CDR1 is LGHDT, CDR2 YNNKEL (reference sequence). The V and J ends lost 0 bases and 1 base, in that order; junction bases with no gene match: 3. The CDR3 runs to 16 residues. Here the CDR3 reads CASSQEGSGGTDTQYF. As DNA, the CDR3 is TGTGCCAGCAGCCAAGAGGGTAGCGGGGGCACAGATACGCAGTATTTT.

On this clone: Other nucleotide sequences in the sample specify the same CDR3. The chain carries TRBV5-1 and TRBJ2-7; 7 positions match TRBD1. CDR3 length: 14 amino acids. Germline CDR1 reads SGHRS; CDR2 reads YFSETQ. The V and J ends lost 0 bases and 3 bases, in that order; junction bases with no gene match: 3. The CDR3 spells CASSLGGTDYEQYF. Written as DNA, the CDR3 is TGCGCCAGCAGCTTGGGGGGGACAGACTACGAGCAGTACTTC.

The V call is TRBV14, the J call TRBJ1-2; 9 nucleotides align to TRBD1. The trim removed 0 bases at V and 12 bases at J, leaving 5 bases unmatched. This CDR3 has 13 amino acids. Germline lookup yields CDR1 SGHDN and CDR2 FVKESK. The CDR3 bases are TGTGCCAGCAGCCAAGAGCCCCACAGGGGGCACACCTTC. Translation: CASSQEPHRGHTF.

The chain joins TRBV7-2 to TRBJ2-7; 8 bases map to TRBD1. Looked up from germline, CDR1 is SGHTA and CDR2 is FQGNSA. The V and J ends lost 4 bases and 0 bases, in that order; junction bases with no gene match: 5. The CDR3 has 15 residues. The CDR3 loop is CASSSGTGLSYEQYF. CDR3 DNA sequence: TGTGCCAGCAGCTCCGGGACAGGCCTCTCCTACGAGCAGTACTTC. Combining the CDR3 with reference TRBV7-2 and TRBJ2-7 gives the whole variable domain GAGVSQSPSNKVTEKGKDVELRCDPISGHTALYWYRQSLGQGLEFLIYFQGNSAPDKSGLPSDRFSAERTGGSVSTLTIQRTQQEDSAVYLCASSSGTGLSYEQYFGPGTRLTVT.

The chain joins TRBV29-1 to TRBJ2-5, with 9 bases that match TRBD1. The CDR3 totals 12 residues. Germline CDR1 SQVTM, CDR2 ANQGSEA. The ends lost 3 bases at V and 6 bases at J; junction bases unmatched: 2. The CDR3 DNA reads as TGCAGCGTTGACGGACAGGGGCAGACCCAGTACTTC. Residues: CSVDGQGQTQYF.

The chain combines TRBV29-1 with TRBJ1-1; D is perhaps TRBD1 (6 bases). The CDR3 has 13 amino acids. The germline CDR1 and CDR2 sequences are SQVTM and ANQGSEA. The V end was cut by 2 bases, the J end by 1 base, with 8 bases between. DNA of the CDR3: TGCAGCGTTGAATTGGGGGCGAACACTGAAGCTTTCTTT. The encoded protein is CSVELGANTEAFF.

The J gene is TRBJ2-1, the V gene TRBV6-6; the match to TRBD2 covers 12 bases. With 7 bases clipped from V and 7 bases from J, the junction kept 5 bases outside the gene matches. This CDR3 is 14 amino acids long. Germline V gives CDR1 MNHNY, CDR2 SVGAGI (reference sequence). The CDR3 DNA sequence: TGTGCCAGCATCGTGACTAGCGGGAGTAATGAGCAGTTCTTC. This encodes CASIVTSGSNEQFF.

Comments on this clone: This sample also contains other DNA sequences that code for the same CDR3. This chain uses TRBV5-1 with TRBJ1-2; 9 bases line up with TRBD1. CDR3 length: 14 residues. CDR1 is SGHRS, CDR2 YFSETQ, per germline. The V segment lost 0 bases and the J segment 3 bases; nucleotides outside the gene matches: 0. CDR3 residues: CASSLGQGDYGYTF. Here the CDR3 DNA reads TGCGCCAGCAGCTTGGGACAGGGGGACTATGGCTACACCTTC. Complete variable domain (other parts from reference TRBV5-1 and TRBJ1-2): KAGVTQTPRYLIKTRGQQVTLSCSPISGHRSVSWYQQTPGQGLQFLFEYFSETQRNKGNFPGRFSGRQFSNSRSEMNVSTLELGDSALYLCASSLGQGDYGYTFGSGTRLTVV.

V and J are TRBV6-1 and TRBJ1-1; weak D call: TRBD1 (5 bases). Trimming removed 0 bases from V and 1 base from J, with 21 bases in between. The CDR3 extends over 19 amino acids. Germline V gives CDR1 MNHNS, CDR2 SASEGT. In DNA, the CDR3 is TGTGCCAGCAGTGAAGCGCTTCGGGGACTCGGGGTAGGGAACACTGAAGCTTTCTTT. It translates to CASSEALRGLGVGNTEAFF.

The chain employs TRBV5-1 and TRBJ1-5; the D gene is possibly TRBD1 (5 bases). The V end lost 4 bases, the J end lost 4 bases, and 9 bases lay between the germline ends. Germline V gives CDR1 SGHRS, CDR2 YFSETQ. The CDR3 sequence is 13 residues long. CDR3 nucleotide sequence: TGCGCCAGCAGCCCTCAGGGTAATCAGCCCCAGCATTTT. Protein: CASSPQGNQPQHF.